This T cell receptor beta chain originates from a study of cytomegalovirus exposure and HLA in healthy donors. General study results and limits: A later analysis linked a missense variant in DCLRE1C to the trimming of TCR beta V and J genes.

A multiplex PCR was run with 60 Vbeta primers and 13 Jbeta primers. Using immunoSEQ multiplex PCR, the repertoire was profiled, and TCRdb retains in-frame clones only, with some absent. This repertoire shows 55,000 to 65,000 clones, roughly 90% found once; its top ten account for around 1.5%. About this clone: The antigen is not known.

Germline CDR1 reads KGHSH; CDR2 reads LQKENI. This CDR3 has 17 amino acids. With 2 bases clipped from V and 2 bases from J, the junction kept 10 bases outside the gene matches. Sequencing was carried out using PBMCs. V gene TRBV18 combines with J gene TRBJ2-3, with 7 bases matching TRBD1. The source is a man aged 25 to 40 in good health and CMV-seropositive. The CDR3 DNA sequence: TGTGCCAGCTCACCAACAGGGGATGAGTCCCTCACAGATACGCAGTATTTT. Translation gives CASSPTGDESLTDTQYF.